This T cell receptor beta chain is drawn from a study of blood T cell repertoires in COVID-19. About the research overall: Samples came from the United States, Italy and Spain, spanning acute and convalescent COVID-19. PBMCs, B-cell-depleted T cells, or T cells provided the cDNA or gDNA that made up the material.

In the original processing: How many nucleated cells were present was estimated from reference gene primer amplification. The data were produced by immunoSEQ multiplex PCR, yet TCRdb's version contains in-frame clones alone and is incomplete. V and J calls plus clone size are reproduced from that table; the DNA served to infer D and trimming. The sample contains about 260,000 clones, more than 85% of which appear only once. A Seattle source enrolled patients during active infection and followed them longitudinally. Per germline, CDR1 SEHNR and CDR2 FQNEAQ (reference sequence). This CDR3 comprises 18 residues. Trimming took off 0 bases at V and 0 bases at J, with 17 bases between the two ends.

The source material was peripheral blood. This chain links TRBV7-9 with TRBJ1-1; a weak D match, TRBD1 (6 bases). This TCR derives from a young adult with COVID-19, enrolled during active disease. DNA for the CDR3: TGTGCCAGCAGCTTAGCCCAATTGACAGGCCGGATGAACACTGAAGCTTTCTTT. Translated: CASSLAQLTGRMNTEAFF.